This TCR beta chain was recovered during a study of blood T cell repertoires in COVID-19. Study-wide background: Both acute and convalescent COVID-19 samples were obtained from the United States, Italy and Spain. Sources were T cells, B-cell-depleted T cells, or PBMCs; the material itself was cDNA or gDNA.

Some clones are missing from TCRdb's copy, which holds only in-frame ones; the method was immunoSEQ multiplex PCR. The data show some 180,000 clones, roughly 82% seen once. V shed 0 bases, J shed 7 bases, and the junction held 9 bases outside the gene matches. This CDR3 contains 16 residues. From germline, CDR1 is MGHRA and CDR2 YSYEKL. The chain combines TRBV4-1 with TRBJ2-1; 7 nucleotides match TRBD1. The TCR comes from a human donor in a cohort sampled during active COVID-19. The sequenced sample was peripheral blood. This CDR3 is CASSQDEGADYNEQFF. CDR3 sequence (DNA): TGCGCCAGCAGCCAAGATGAGGGGGCCGATTATAATGAGCAGTTCTTC.